This is a list of T cell receptor beta chains from one sample in a study of shared clonotypes between healthy human individuals. Profiled with immunoSEQ multiplex PCR; TCRdb holds only in-frame clones, not every one. The data contain around 350,000 clones, about 70% of them seen just once; the ten biggest clones take up about 9.4%. The specimen was memory CD4+ T cells sorted from blood. These receptors all come from a man younger than 40 in good health. The CDR3 runs from the conserved cysteine through the conserved F or W. D genes are given only for firm matches. Some rows mark clone size as missing; the rest say once, few, many or name a class of expanded clone.

V	D	J	size	DNA	CDR3
TRBV10-3	-	TRBJ2-1	-	TGTGCCATCAGTGACTCGAGACAGACAAACCCTTACAATGAGCAGTTCTTC	CAISDSRQTNPYNEQFF
TRBV6-6	-	TRBJ2-2	-	TGTGCCAGCATAGGCTCTCACAACACCGGGGAGCTGTTTTTT	CASIGSHNTGELFF
TRBV6-1	-	TRBJ1-3	-	TGTGCCAGCAGTGAAGCTCGGCAGATAGCTGGAAACACCATATATTTT	CASSEARQIAGNTIYF
TRBV28	TRBD1	TRBJ1-1	once	TGTGCCAGCAACCTCGGACAGGCCCTAGTCTTCTTT	CASNLGQALVFF
TRBV6-1	-	TRBJ2-1	-	TGTGCCAGCAGTGAAGCGGGACCCTCTTTCTATGAGCAGTTCTTC	CASSEAGPSFYEQFF
TRBV25-1	-	TRBJ2-3	-	TGTGCCAGCAGTGCCCTCACAGATACGCAGTATTTT	CASSALTDTQYF
TRBV2	-	TRBJ2-7	once	TGTGCCACCACTGGGGACTCCTACGAGCAGTACTTC	CATTGDSYEQYF
TRBV7-2	-	TRBJ2-5	-	TGTGCCAGCAGCAAAAAAGGACGGGAGACCCAGTACTTC	CASSKKGRETQYF
TRBV6-1	TRBD2	TRBJ2-1	-	TGTGCCAGCAGTGAAATTTCTAGCGGGGGCCTCTACAATGAGCAGTTCTTC	CASSEISSGGLYNEQFF
TRBV6-1	-	TRBJ2-7	few	TGTGCCAGCACTAAACTGGGGGAGCAGTACTTC	CASTKLGEQYF
TRBV5-5	-	TRBJ2-1	few	TGTGCCAGCAGCTTAGTTCGGAGGGCAGTGAGCTACAATGAGCAGTTCTTC	CASSLVRRAVSYNEQFF
TRBV15	-	TRBJ2-7	-	TGTGCCACCAGCAAGGGGGCGGGATACGAGCAGTACTTC	CATSKGAGYEQYF
TRBV7-2	-	TRBJ2-1	-	TGTGCCAGCAGCTGGGGCGAATACAATGAGCAGTTCTTC	CASSWGEYNEQFF
TRBV18	-	TRBJ2-7	-	TGTGCCAGCTCACTCCGGCCCCCACCGGGACAGGCCCTACTAGCGGGCTACGAGCAGTACTTC	CASSLRPPPGQALLAGYEQYF
TRBV7-3	-	TRBJ2-1	-	TGTGCCAGCAGCCCTCCGGGACCCCCGGGGAATGAGCAGTTCTTC	CASSPPGPPGNEQFF
TRBV11-3	-	TRBJ2-3	-	TGTGCCAGCAGCAAAGGGGACTCTAGCACAGATACGCAGTATTTT	CASSKGDSSTDTQYF
TRBV11-2	TRBD1	TRBJ1-1	-	TGTGCCAGCAAGGGGGCAGCCCTGAACACTGAAGCTTTCTTT	CASKGAALNTEAFF
TRBV29-1	TRBD1	TRBJ2-2	-	TGCAGCGTTCCCCGGGACAGGGCTAACACCGGGGAGCTGTTTTTT	CSVPRDRANTGELFF
TRBV2	-	TRBJ2-7	-	TGTGCCAGCACGTTTCTCGGAACGGAAACCTACGAGCAGTACTTC	CASTFLGTETYEQYF
TRBV28	-	TRBJ1-1	-	TGTGCCAGCAGTATTGTCCCGAACACTGAAGCTTTCTTT	CASSIVPNTEAFF
TRBV27	-	TRBJ2-3	-	TGTGCCAGCAGTTTCCGGCCCGGGAGCCGCACAGATACGCAGTATTTT	CASSFRPGSRTDTQYF
TRBV19	-	TRBJ2-2	-	TGTGCCAGTAGTATTAATCGAGGATCGGACACCGGGGAGCTGTTTTTT	CASSINRGSDTGELFF
TRBV30	-	TRBJ2-7	-	TGTGCCTGGAGTGTTTCCAATAGGGAGCAGTACTTC	CAWSVSNREQYF
TRBV20-1	-	TRBJ2-7	-	TGCAGTGCCCCCCGCTCATACGAGCAGTACTTC	CSAPRSYEQYF
TRBV5-1	TRBD1	TRBJ2-7	-	TGCGCCAGCAGCTCCGACAGGGGCTCCCCCTCGGAGCAGTACTTC	CASSSDRGSPSEQYF
TRBV30	-	TRBJ2-5	-	TGTGCCTGGAGTCACGGGGGCGGGGAAGAGACCCAGTACTTC	CAWSHGGGEETQYF
TRBV2	TRBD2	TRBJ2-3	-	TGTGCCAGCAGTGAAGCGCCGGGGGAGGGATTAGATACGCAGTATTTT	CASSEAPGEGLDTQYF